What follows are 10 T cell receptor beta chains derived from one specimen sequenced in a study of pediatric ulcerative colitis. Assay: immunoSEQ multiplex PCR; the TCRdb copy retains only in-frame clones and omits some. In the table there are some 50,000 clones, over 70% of which are singletons. The rectum was sampled with one to two pinch biopsies at colonoscopy. Sequencing used gut tissue. The receptors were sampled from a girl under 18 with moderate ulcerative colitis.

This chain joins TRBV6-4 and TRBJ2-2, with 10 positions matching TRBD2. Trimming cost V 5 bases and J 5 bases; bases outside gene matches: 11. Germline CDR1 reads MRHNA; CDR2 reads SNTAGT. The length of the CDR3 is 17 residues. Written as DNA, the CDR3 is TGTGCCAGCAGTCAAGGAATTAGCGGGAGGAAGACCGGGGAGCTGTTTTTT. Protein product: CASSQGISGRKTGELFF.

The gene calls are TRBV13 and TRBJ2-1; TRBD2 might be the D (6 bases). Germline assignment: CDR1 PRHDT and CDR2 FYEKMQ (reference sequence). V was pared by 5 bases and J by 1 base, with 12 bases between. The CDR3 has 15 amino acids. CDR3: CASSPLAGSYNEQFF. For the CDR3, the DNA is TGTGCCAGCAGCCCCTTGGCGGGGTCCTACAATGAGCAGTTCTTC.

The genes are TRBV6-6 and TRBJ1-6; D remains unclear. Deletions cut 1 base from V and 8 bases from J, with 9 bases between. The V gene's germline CDR1 is MNHNY and CDR2 SVGAGI (reference sequence). The CDR3 contains 14 residues. CDR3 bases: TGTGCCAGCAGTTACTATGCAGAAGATTCACCCCTCCACTTT. It translates to CASSYYAEDSPLHF.

This rearrangement joins TRBV28 to TRBJ1-1; D gene ambiguous. The ends were cut back, 5 bases at V and 6 bases at J, with 19 bases in the middle. Per germline, CDR1 MDHEN and CDR2 SYDVKM. The CDR3 totals 15 residues. The CDR3 region is CASSTPAGLGAEAFF. As DNA, the CDR3 is TGTGCCAGCAGTACCCCCGCCGGGCTCGGGGCTGAAGCTTTCTTT.

V usage is TRBV4-2 and J usage is TRBJ2-7; D possibly corresponds to TRBD1 (5 bases). The V end was cut by 1 base, the J end by 1 base, with 14 bases between. CDR3 length equals 16 residues. Germline CDR1 and CDR2: LGHNA and YNFKEQ. The CDR3 region is CASSQAGHLDSYEQYF. CDR3 DNA: TGTGCCAGCAGCCAAGCCGGACACTTGGATTCCTACGAGCAGTACTTC.

The chain has TRBV7-8 and TRBJ2-7; D possibly uses TRBD1 or TRBD2 (5 bases each). Germline V gene data show CDR1 as SGHVS and CDR2 as FQNEAQ. This CDR3 is built from 12 residues. The V gene lost 5 bases and the J gene lost 5 bases, with 10 bases spanning the gap. The CDR3 DNA is TGTGCCAGCAGCCCGTTGGGGGACGAGCAGTACTTC. This gives the protein CASSPLGDEQYF. The full variable domain, completed using reference TRBV7-8 and TRBJ2-7, is GAGVSQSPRYKVAKRGQDVALRCDPISGHVSLFWYQQALGQGPEFLTYFQNEAQLDKSGLPSDRFFAERPEGSVSTLKIQRTQQEDSAVYLCASSPLGDEQYFGPGTRLTVT.

This rearrangement joins TRBV11-2 to TRBJ2-7; D tentatively reads TRBD1 or TRBD2 (5 bases each). V was clipped by 3 bases and J by 3 bases, with 21 bases between them. Germline-derived CDR1 and CDR2 are SGHAT and FQNNGV. The CDR3 totals 17 residues. Here the CDR3 DNA reads TGTGCCAGCAGCTTCCGCCCGACCAGGGACGGCATCTACGAGCAGTACTTC. Residues: CASSFRPTRDGIYEQYF.

This chain links TRBV6-5 with TRBJ2-1; 10 nucleotides match TRBD2. The CDR3 has 14 amino acids. Germline assignment: CDR1 MNHEY and CDR2 SVGAGI. The V gene end was trimmed by 5 bases and the J gene end by 6 bases; junction bases not matched to a gene: 4. CDR3 in amino acids: CASSLAGVGNEQFF. CDR3 nucleotide sequence: TGTGCCAGCAGTCTAGCGGGGGTGGGCAATGAGCAGTTCTTC.

The chain couples TRBV6-1 to TRBJ1-1; 9 nucleotides match TRBD1. Germline CDR1 is MNHNS and CDR2 is SASEGT. With 5 bases clipped from V and 4 bases from J, the junction kept 2 bases outside the gene matches. The CDR3 runs to 13 residues. The CDR3 sequence: CASSWTGVTEAFF. The DNA of the CDR3 is TGTGCCAGCAGTTGGACAGGGGTCACTGAAGCTTTCTTT.

The count of this clone is one. This sample also contains other DNA sequences that code for the same CDR3. V and J are TRBV5-1 and TRBJ2-2; 8 bases line up with TRBD2. From germline, CDR1 is SGHRS and CDR2 YFSETQ. This CDR3 has 16 amino acids. Germline trimming cut 4 bases from V and 0 bases from J; bases unmatched to any gene: 5. CDR3 in amino acids: CASSRSGGTNTGELFF. For the CDR3, the DNA is TGCGCCAGCAGCCGGAGCGGGGGCACGAACACCGGGGAGCTGTTTTTT. The whole variable domain, filled in from reference TRBV5-1 and TRBJ2-2, reads KAGVTQTPRYLIKTRGQQVTLSCSPISGHRSVSWYQQTPGQGLQFLFEYFSETQRNKGNFPGRFSGRQFSNSRSEMNVSTLELGDSALYLCASSRSGGTNTGELFFGEGSRLTVL.